This T cell receptor (beta chain) was profiled in a study of control samples from healthy donors and cancer patients. Germline V CDR1 and CDR2: SGDLS, YYNGEE. The V end was cut by 2 bases, the J end by 5 bases, with 10 bases between. CDR3 length equals 14 residues. Repertoires were generated with immunoSEQ multiplex PCR, while TCRdb's copy carries only in-frame clones and drops some. This repertoire shows some 130,000 clones, around nine tenths found once; its top ten account for 2% to 3%. This clonotype was sampled from a man aged 35-49 years in good health. Sequencing was carried out using blood. The V gene is TRBV9, the J gene TRBJ1-4, with D possibly TRBD1 on 5 matching bases. CDR3: CASSVYGGNEKLFF. CDR3 nucleotides: TGTGCCAGCAGCGTGTACGGGGGGAATGAAAAACTGTTTTTT. Complete variable domain (other parts from reference TRBV9 and TRBJ1-4): DSGVTQTPKHLITATGQRVTLRCSPRSGDLSVYWYQQSLDQGLQFLIQYYNGEERAKGNILERFSAQQFPDLHSELNLSSLELGDSALYFCASSVYGGNEKLFFGSGTQLSVL.